This is a list of T cell receptor beta chains from one sample in a study of identical twins' blood T cells. TCRdb recomputed calls from the 5' RACE reads with MiXCR, one row per CDR3 protein. The data contain a few hundred thousand distinct CDR3 sequences, about 28% of them singletons. The sample comprised PBMCs. These receptors were obtained from a woman aged 18-50 years in good health. Both conserved end residues are trimmed from each CDR3.

V gene: TRBV9
J gene: TRBJ1-1
CDR3 protein: ASSVGQRDPEAF

V gene: TRBV7-9
J gene: TRBJ2-7
CDR3 protein: ASSLLQGPSYERY

V gene: TRBV6-1
J gene: TRBJ1-5
CDR3 protein: ASSESGGRREPQH

V gene: TRBV15
J gene: TRBJ1-2
CDR3 protein: ATSRDRRTYGYT

V gene: TRBV2
J gene: TRBJ1-1
CDR3 protein: ASSRDANTEAF

V gene: TRBV11-2
J gene: TRBJ2-3
CDR3 protein: ASSLLWRRGGATQY

V gene: TRBV19
J gene: TRBJ1-5
CDR3 protein: ASSIRPTNQH

V gene: TRBV7-9
J gene: TRBJ2-1
CDR3 protein: ASSLDVANEQF

V gene: TRBV10-2
J gene: TRBJ1-1
CDR3 protein: ASSEGQRGEAF

V gene: TRBV7-8
J gene: TRBJ1-2
CDR3 protein: ASSLGGQAYGYT

V gene: TRBV2
J gene: TRBJ1-5
CDR3 protein: ASSAQGGNQPQH

V gene: TRBV29-1
J gene: TRBJ1-2
CDR3 protein: SVQHRIDGYT

V gene: TRBV20-1
J gene: TRBJ2-4
CDR3 protein: SAGQVKGKNIQY

V gene: TRBV6-1
J gene: TRBJ1-2
CDR3 protein: ASQKRVSGYYGYT

V gene: TRBV20-1
J gene: TRBJ1-1
CDR3 protein: SARSWARGLNTEAF

V gene: TRBV27
J gene: TRBJ2-3
CDR3 protein: ASSFLRDTQY